One sample yielded the 5 T cell receptor beta chains listed below, sequenced in a study of blood T cell repertoires in COVID-19 (dated by TCRdb to 2020 to 2021). The protocol used for the library was the immunoSEQ multiplex PCR assay. TCRdb re-hosts the immuneACCESS table, in-frame sequences only. Its copies lack some clones; in the studies checked, an unresolved V gene accounts for under half of them, and the cause for the rest is not known. The sample table records approximately 350,000 clones; roughly 90% of these occur just once. Approximately 1.2% of the sample is held by the ten biggest clonotypes. Sequenced material: peripheral blood. The receptors shown here come from a man aged 35 to 55 with acute or convalescent COVID-19.

This clone was seen just once. The chain couples TRBV5-1 to TRBJ2-7; tentative D call: TRBD1 (6 bases). The V gene lost 4 bases and the J gene lost 4 bases, with 15 bases spanning the gap. The V gene's germline CDR1 is SGHRS and CDR2 YFSETQ. The CDR3 spans 14 residues. Here the CDR3 reads CASSTRGTIYEQYF. CDR3 sequence (DNA): TGCGCCAGCAGCACCAGGGGTACGATATACGAGCAGTACTTC.

V usage is TRBV5-6 and J usage is TRBJ2-3; TRBD2 is a possible D gene (6 bases). With 0 bases removed from V and 1 base from J, the gap between germline ends came to 6 bases. The CDR3 contains 14 residues. Per the germline V gene, CDR1 is SGHDT and CDR2 is YYEEEE. The DNA of the CDR3 is TGTGCCAGCAGCTTGGCTAGCGGCACAGATACGCAGTATTTT. This sequence encodes CASSLASGTDTQYF.

The chain links TRBV6-5 to TRBJ1-2; D unclear. The V gene's germline CDR1 is MNHEY and CDR2 SVGAGI. V was clipped by 0 bases and J by 8 bases, with 13 bases between them. CDR3 size: 14 residues. The CDR3 DNA is TGTGCCAGCAGTTACTCACCGAGGTCGCGGGGCTACACCTTC. Its protein is CASSYSPRSRGYTF.

A remark on this clone: The same CDR3 can be traced to other DNA sequences in this sample. The V gene is TRBV9, the J gene TRBJ2-2, with a weak D call TRBD1 (6 bases). The CDR3 loop spans 15 amino acids. In germline, CDR1 is SGDLS, CDR2 YYNGEE. The V and J ends lost 1 base and 0 bases respectively, with 7 bases between them. CDR3 DNA sequence: TGTGCCAGCAGCGTAAACAGGGCGAACACCGGGGAGCTGTTTTTT. As protein: CASSVNRANTGELFF.

The rearrangement joins TRBV2 to TRBJ2-7; 8 positions agree with TRBD1. The CDR3 has 15 amino acids. Trimming took 1 base from V and 4 from J; bases not matched to a gene: 6. Looked up from germline, CDR1 is SNHLY and CDR2 is FYNNEI. In nucleotides, the CDR3 is TGTGCCAGCAGTGAAGGAGGACAGGGTTGGTACGAGCAGTACTTC. The encoded protein is CASSEGGQGWYEQYF.